The 16 T cell receptor beta chains presented below share a single source sample, sequenced in a study of T cell repertoires in cytomegalovirus infection (dated 2019 in TCRdb). According to the study, the label for this sample's treatment or condition signals: in vitro stimulation with specific CMV peptide epitopes to enrich CMV-specific T cells. These receptors lack a known antigen. Instrument used: Illumina HiSeq 1500. The raw public data were reprocessed by TCRdb itself: fastp quality trimming at Q25, MiXCR clonotype calling, in-frame beta chains only. When rows share a CDR3 protein, they turn into one entry using the most common DNA and genes. For this sample there are hundreds of thousands of distinct CDR3 sequences; roughly 46% appear just once. 43% of the sample belongs to the ten largest clones. Specimen: cultured PBMCs, collected from culture after CMV antigen stimulation. The receptors stem from a human donor in good health (CMV status not recorded). Some clones in this sample may be carry-over from other donors' samples.

The genes are TRBV2 and TRBJ1-6, with 9 bases lining up with TRBD1. The junction had 12 bases not matched to a gene; V was cut back by 6 bases and J by 9 bases. Germline V lookup: CDR1 SNHLY, CDR2 FYNNEI. The CDR3 is 16 amino acids. CDR3: CASSATPGQGGSPLHF. The CDR3 DNA follows: TGTGCCAGCAGCGCGACTCCGGGACAGGGTGGTTCACCCCTCCACTTT.

There are a few counts of this clonotype. The chain joins TRBV7-6 to TRBJ2-7; weak D call: TRBD2 (5 bases). Trimming took off 5 bases at V and 6 bases at J, with 14 bases between the two ends. This CDR3 comprises 13 residues. Germline CDR1 reads SGHVS; CDR2 reads FNYEAQ. The CDR3 reads CASSPAEAPEQYF. As DNA, the CDR3 is TGTGCCAGCAGCCCCGCGGAGGCCCCCGAGCAGTACTTC.

This clonotype was observed once. CDR3 DNA sequence: TGTGCCAGCAGCGAGGGGCGGGTTGGAGAGACCCAGTACTTC. Translation: CASSEGRVGETQYF. This chain uses TRBV11-2 with TRBJ2-5; D is possibly TRBD1 or TRBD2 (5 bases each). V lost 5 bases and J lost 4, with 14 bases in between. The CDR3 is 14 amino acids. CDR1 is SGHAT, CDR2 FQNNGV, per germline.

CDR3 DNA sequence: TGTGCCAGCAGCTTAGACTCTGGGTACACTGAAGCTTTCTTT. Its translation: CASSLDSGYTEAFF. The chain has TRBV7-9 and TRBJ1-1; D is undetermined. This CDR3 region has 14 residues. Deletions cut 1 base from V and 3 bases from J, with 9 bases between. Germline loops: CDR1 SEHNR, CDR2 FQNEAQ (reference sequence).

This clonotype was recorded a few times. The chain couples TRBV7-6 to TRBJ2-2, with D possibly matching TRBD2 (7 bases). Trimming cost V 5 bases and J 8 bases, with 21 bases left between them. Germline V gene data show CDR1 as SGHVS and CDR2 as FNYEAQ. The CDR3 spans 16 residues. CDR3 DNA sequence: TGTGCCAGCAGCCCAAGGGGGGGGACCGCCATAGGGGAGCTGTTTTTT. This gives the protein CASSPRGGTAIGELFF.

V is TRBV18 and J is TRBJ1-1, with a tentative D call TRBD1 (6 bases). V lost 2 bases and J lost 4, with 11 bases in between. Per the germline V gene, CDR1 is KGHSH and CDR2 is LQKENI. The length of the CDR3 is 14 residues. The CDR3 loop reads CASSPYREGTEAFF. The CDR3 DNA follows: TGTGCCAGCTCACCATACAGGGAGGGCACTGAAGCTTTCTTT.

This sequence joins TRBV7-6 and TRBJ2-7; 7 bases line up with TRBD2. Germline V CDR1 and CDR2: SGHVS, FNYEAQ. The J segment lost 0 bases and the V segment lost 4 bases, leaving 6 bases of the junction unmatched. This CDR3 contains 15 residues. DNA for the CDR3: TGTGCCAGCAGCTCTGAGGGACTATTCTCCTACGAGCAGTACTTC. Its protein is CASSSEGLFSYEQYF.

This clonotype was seen repeatedly, ten times or more. The CDR3 sequence: CVTSRLTLNEQFF. CDR3 coding DNA: TGTGTAACTAGCAGACTGACTTTAAATGAGCAGTTCTTC. This rearrangement joins TRBV7-2 to TRBJ2-1; maybe TRBD2 (6 bases). The CDR3 sequence is 13 residues long. Germline V lookup: CDR1 SGHTA, CDR2 FQGNSA.

This clonotype has a handful of counts. The rearrangement joins TRBV7-2 to TRBJ2-3; 9 nucleotides agree with TRBD1. Germline lookup yields CDR1 SGHTA and CDR2 FQGNSA. This CDR3 has 14 amino acids. Unmatched junction bases numbered 8, after V lost 8 bases and J lost 5 bases. This CDR3 is CASGTGQGRDTQYF. The CDR3 region has the DNA TGTGCCAGCGGAACGGGACAGGGTCGAGATACGCAGTATTTT.

This clonotype was seen a few times. The rearrangement joins TRBV7-9 to TRBJ2-7; D possibly uses TRBD1 or TRBD2 (5 bases each). Trimming took 4 bases from V and 6 from J, leaving 16 bases between them. The CDR3 is 14 residues long. Germline V gives CDR1 SEHNR, CDR2 FQNEAQ (reference sequence). CDR3 sequence (DNA): TGTGCCAGCAGCTCGGGGCGAGGGAATTCCGAGCAGTACTTC. Translated, it gives CASSSGRGNSEQYF.

This clonotype was detected a few times. V is TRBV6-5 and J is TRBJ2-7, with a weak D call TRBD2 (5 bases). The germline CDR1 and CDR2 sequences are MNHEY and SVGAGI. The CDR3 runs to 15 residues. The ends were cut back, 5 bases at V and 2 bases at J, with 16 bases in the middle. This CDR3 reads CASSGDYVLPYEQYF. The CDR3 DNA sequence: TGTGCCAGCAGTGGCGACTATGTCCTCCCCTACGAGCAGTACTTC.

This clonotype was detected many times. The chain carries TRBV7-6 and TRBJ2-7, with D unresolved. V was pared by 5 bases and J by 3 bases, with 5 bases between. Germline assignment: CDR1 SGHVS and CDR2 FNYEAQ. The length of the CDR3 is 11 residues. As DNA, the CDR3 is TGTGCCAGCAGCCGGAACTACGAGCAGTACTTC. This sequence encodes CASSRNYEQYF.

The chain carries TRBV6-1 and TRBJ1-4; the D is unclear. There are 13 residues in the CDR3. From germline, CDR1 is MNHNS and CDR2 SASEGT. Trimming shortened V by 6 bases and J by 8 bases, and 13 bases separated the two germline ends. CDR3 sequence reads: CASREPHEEKLFF. Here the CDR3 DNA reads TGTGCCAGCAGGGAACCTCACGAGGAAAAACTGTTTTTT.

The V call is TRBV5-1, the J call TRBJ1-6; D not resolved. Trimming cost V 1 base and J 5 bases, with 10 bases left between them. The CDR3 totals 15 residues. The germline V gene has CDR1 SGHRS and CDR2 YFSETQ. Here the CDR3 reads CASSLNTVDNSPLHF. The CDR3 DNA sequence: TGCGCCAGCAGCTTGAATACAGTTGATAATTCACCCCTCCACTTT.

The rearrangement links TRBV20-1 to TRBJ1-6; tentative D call: TRBD1 (5 bases). V lost 4 bases and J 10 bases, leaving 14 bases between the germline ends. From germline, CDR1 is DFQATT and CDR2 SNEGSKA (reference sequence). The CDR3 contains 13 residues. The CDR3 reads CSAIFSGHSPLHF. The CDR3 DNA is TGCAGTGCTATTTTCTCAGGGCACTCACCCCTCCACTTT.

CDR3 loop: CASSQEPRGGYGYTF. As DNA, the CDR3 is TGTGCCAGCAGCCAAGAGCCCAGGGGTGGTTATGGCTACACCTTC. V is TRBV4-2 and J is TRBJ1-2; perhaps TRBD1 as D (6 bases). The ends were cut back, 0 bases at V and 5 bases at J, with 13 bases in the middle. The CDR3 sequence is 15 residues long. Per the germline V gene, CDR1 is LGHNA and CDR2 is YNFKEQ.